These 21 T cell receptor beta chains were all obtained from the same sample, sequenced in a study of cytomegalovirus exposure and HLA in healthy donors. Primers for the PCR totalled 60 Vbeta and 13 Jbeta. Repertoires were generated with immunoSEQ multiplex PCR, while TCRdb's copy carries only in-frame clones and drops some. The data hold 76,000 or so clones, with roughly 73% observed a single time. Sequencing was carried out using PBMCs. Receptor source: a woman aged 40 to 50 in good health and CMV-seropositive.

The chain has TRBV28 and TRBJ1-1, with D unclear. Trimming shortened V by 6 bases and J by 8 bases, and 10 bases separated the two germline ends. Germline CDR1 is MDHEN and CDR2 is SYDVKM. The CDR3 length is 11 residues. CDR3 loop: CASSSQTEAFF. The CDR3 DNA sequence: TGTGCCAGCAGCTCACAGACAGAAGCTTTCTTT.

A few counts support this clone. The chain couples TRBV4-3 to TRBJ1-1; TRBD1 is a possible D gene (5 bases). The V gene lost 1 base and the J gene lost 4 bases, with 10 bases spanning the gap. In germline, CDR1 is LGHNA, CDR2 YSLEER. The CDR3 is 14 amino acids. CDR3 DNA sequence: TGCGCCAGCAGCCAAGTTAGACAGACCACTGAAGCTTTCTTT. Amino acids: CASSQVRQTTEAFF.

This clone came up a few times. The rearrangement uses TRBV9 and TRBJ2-3, with 7 bases lining up with TRBD2. The trim removed 0 bases at V and 2 bases at J, leaving 3 bases unmatched. The length of the CDR3 is 15 residues. Germline CDR1 is SGDLS and CDR2 is YYNGEE. CDR3 nucleotides: TGTGCCAGCAGCGTAGGCGGGACTAACACAGATACGCAGTATTTT. Translated: CASSVGGTNTDTQYF. Based on the CDR3 plus reference TRBV9 and TRBJ2-3, the full variable domain is DSGVTQTPKHLITATGQRVTLRCSPRSGDLSVYWYQQSLDQGLQFLIQYYNGEERAKGNILERFSAQQFPDLHSELNLSSLELGDSALYFCASSVGGTNTDTQYFGPGTRLTVL.

This clone was seen a few times. The chain recombines TRBV28 with TRBJ1-2; D is ambiguous. V lost 2 bases and J lost 8, with 12 bases in between. The CDR3 has 13 residues. In germline, CDR1 is MDHEN, CDR2 SYDVKM. The DNA of the CDR3 is TGTGCCAGCAGTTTAAGGGAGTATCAGGGCTACACCTTC. This sequence encodes CASSLREYQGYTF.

This clone was seen only once. In DNA form, the CDR3 reads TGCGCCAGCAGACGGGACAGAGCCTACGAGCAGTACTTC. Translated, it gives CASRRDRAYEQYF. V and J are TRBV5-1 and TRBJ2-7; 7 bases map to TRBD1. The V gene end was trimmed by 5 bases and the J gene end by 2 bases; junction bases not matched to a gene: 4. Germline V gives CDR1 SGHRS, CDR2 YFSETQ. The CDR3 has 13 amino acids.

The chain uses TRBV5-1 and TRBJ2-1; D is uncertain. Trimming stripped 2 bases from V and 8 bases from J, with 11 bases between. The CDR3 length is 13 residues. Germline V gives CDR1 SGHRS, CDR2 YFSETQ. The CDR3 DNA is TGCGCCAGCAGCTTCGTGCAGCGCGATGAGCAGTTCTTC. Translating gives CASSFVQRDEQFF.

This clone was seen once. The chain employs TRBV29-1 and TRBJ1-3; D uncertain. The CDR3 is 14 residues long. Germline V gene data show CDR1 as SQVTM and CDR2 as ANQGSEA. Trimming removed 7 bases at V and 6 bases at J, with 19 bases between. The CDR3 is CSGSGMKDPNTIYF. Here the CDR3 DNA reads TGCAGCGGGTCGGGGATGAAGGACCCAAACACCATATATTTT. Filled out from reference TRBV29-1 and TRBJ1-3, the complete variable domain reads SAVISQKPSRDICQRGTSLTIQCQVDSQVTMMFWYRQQPGQSLTLIATANQGSEATYESGFVIDKFPISRPNLTFSTLTVSNMSPEDSSIYLCSGSGMKDPNTIYFGEGSWLTVV.

The J gene is TRBJ1-5, the V gene TRBV5-1; 10 bases are shared with TRBD1. V gave up 2 bases and J gave up 2 bases; unmatched junction bases: 4. Germline-derived CDR1 and CDR2 are SGHRS and YFSETQ. This CDR3 is 16 amino acids long. The CDR3 sequence: CASSLGTGEGNQPQHF. CDR3 nucleotide sequence: TGCGCCAGCAGCTTAGGGACAGGGGAGGGCAATCAGCCCCAGCATTTT.

This clone was picked up a small number of times. The chain has TRBV7-2 and TRBJ2-7; D unclear. V dropped 4 bases and J dropped 6 bases, with 7 bases sitting between them. CDR1 and CDR2 (germline): SGHTA, FQGNSA. The CDR3 is 11 residues long. The CDR3 DNA reads as TGTGCCAGCAGCTCAATCGGCGAGCAGTACTTC. It yields the protein CASSSIGEQYF.

As DNA, the CDR3 is TGCGCCAGCAGCCAACTGACAGGGGGCTCCTATGGCTACACCTTC. Translating gives CASSQLTGGSYGYTF. The V call is TRBV4-1, the J call TRBJ1-2; 10 nucleotides agree with TRBD1. Germline V lookup: CDR1 MGHRA, CDR2 YSYEKL. Unmatched junction bases numbered 4, after V lost 2 bases and J lost 4 bases. This CDR3 has 15 residues.

In its sample, this clone was seen a few times. V is TRBV4-3 and J is TRBJ1-6, with 7 bases matching TRBD1. Germline assignment: CDR1 LGHNA and CDR2 YSLEER. There are 15 residues in the CDR3. The trim removed 3 bases at V and 7 bases at J, leaving 6 bases unmatched. The CDR3 spells CASSQMGTENSPLHF. In nucleotides, the CDR3 is TGCGCCAGCAGCCAGATGGGGACAGAAAATTCACCCCTCCACTTT.

The V and J genes are TRBV15 and TRBJ1-5; D is undetermined. Trimming pared 3 bases from V and 8 bases from J, leaving 11 bases between. In germline, CDR1 is LNHNV, CDR2 YYDKDF (reference sequence). This CDR3 comprises 13 residues. The CDR3 DNA is TGTGCCACCAGCAGGGGCCCACGAGAGCCCCAGCATTTT. Its translation is CATSRGPREPQHF.

V gene TRBV10-3 combines with J gene TRBJ2-7; D unclear. V was cut by 10 bases and J by 0 bases, with 10 bases left in between. The CDR3 spans 12 residues. Germline loops: CDR1 ENHRY, CDR2 SYGVKD. CDR3 DNA: TGTGCCACTCGACAAGGCTCCTACGAGCAGTACTTC. Protein product: CATRQGSYEQYF.

This chain links TRBV10-3 with TRBJ1-1; D is ambiguous. This CDR3 spans 12 amino acids. Trimming left V 4 bases short and J 3 bases short, with 6 bases between. Germline CDR1 is ENHRY and CDR2 is SYGVKD. CDR3 amino acids: CAISARDTEAFF. In DNA form, the CDR3 reads TGTGCCATCAGTGCCCGGGACACTGAAGCTTTCTTT.

The rearrangement joins TRBV6-5 to TRBJ2-7, with D possibly being TRBD2 (6 bases). The V gene's germline CDR1 is MNHEY and CDR2 SVGAGI. The CDR3 runs to 15 residues. Trimming cost V 4 bases and J 9 bases, with 22 bases left between them. CDR3 loop: CASSSIGGTYGGQYF. The DNA for the CDR3 is TGTGCCAGCAGTTCGATCGGCGGGACCTACGGGGGGCAGTACTTC.

This chain links TRBV29-1 with TRBJ2-2; maybe TRBD2 (7 bases). V lost 7 bases and J lost 5, with 23 bases in between. Germline CDR1 SQVTM, CDR2 ANQGSEA. The CDR3 contains 16 residues. The CDR3 DNA reads as TGCAGCGCTAAGGCCGCCCGGGGGGCACAAACCGGGGAGCTGTTTTTT. This gives the protein CSAKAARGAQTGELFF.

The chain carries TRBV9 and TRBJ2-3; D unresolved. Trimming removed 0 bases from V and 0 bases from J, with 5 bases in between. The CDR3 has 14 amino acids. Germline values: CDR1 SGDLS, CDR2 YYNGEE. The CDR3 protein is CASSVASSTDTQYF. For the CDR3, the DNA is TGTGCCAGCAGCGTAGCTTCCAGCACAGATACGCAGTATTTT.

The chain employs TRBV7-9 and TRBJ1-1; D is ambiguous. The CDR3 spans 12 residues. From germline, CDR1 is SEHNR and CDR2 FQNEAQ (reference sequence). The germline V and J ends were trimmed by 9 bases and 1 base, with 9 bases remaining between them. The CDR3 loop reads CASTMANTEAFF. In DNA form, the CDR3 reads TGTGCCAGTACAATGGCGAACACTGAAGCTTTCTTT.

The chain links TRBV6-5 to TRBJ2-6, with a weak D call TRBD1 (6 bases). Deletions cut 7 bases from V and 0 bases from J, with 10 bases between. The CDR3 is made up of 15 amino acids. Germline V gene lookup returns CDR1 MNHEY and CDR2 SVGAGI. The CDR3 loop is CASKTGVSGANVLTF. For the CDR3, the DNA is TGTGCCAGCAAGACAGGCGTCTCTGGGGCCAACGTCCTGACTTTC.

On this clone: Only one base separates this from a far larger clonotype, so it likely reflects a read error. This sequence joins TRBV9 and TRBJ2-7; D call uncertain. The CDR3 covers 15 residues. Germline CDR1 reads SGDLS; CDR2 reads YYNGEE. V lost 0 bases to trimming and J lost 2 bases, with 12 bases between them. CDR3 region: CASSVGAGHTYEQYF. Here the CDR3 DNA reads TGTGCCAGCAGCGTAGGGGCAGGTCATACCTACGAGCAGTACTTC.

This rearrangement joins TRBV29-1 to TRBJ2-3, with TRBD2 matching over 9 bases. The V gene end was trimmed by 6 bases and the J gene end by 3 bases; junction bases not matched to a gene: 4. Looked up from germline, CDR1 is SQVTM and CDR2 is ANQGSEA. CDR3 length equals 13 residues. The CDR3 region is CSVSGGITDTQYF. The CDR3 DNA sequence: TGCAGCGTGAGCGGGGGGATTACAGATACGCAGTATTTT.